This T cell receptor (beta chain) was captured by sequencing in a study of OX40 agonist ivuxolimab in advanced cancers. Study-level background: Ivuxolimab was a fully human IgG2 agonistic monoclonal antibody targeting the costimulatory receptor OX40 (CD134). Intravenous ivuxolimab was administered to patients every 2 weeks at six dose levels: 0.01, 0.1, 0.3, 1.5, 3 and 10 mg/kg. Of the approximately 54 dose-escalation patients, hepatocellular carcinoma was present in about 20, melanoma in some 15, renal cell carcinoma in 9 and head and neck cancer in 9. A male proportion of under 85% and a mean age of approximately 60 years, ranging from roughly 23 to 90, were recorded for the dose-escalation cohort. Prior anti-PD-1, anti-PD-L1 or anti-CTLA-4 therapy was permitted, and approximately 40% of dose-escalation patients had received checkpoint inhibitors. Partial responses occurred in three dose-escalation patients: two with cutaneous melanoma and one with hepatocellular carcinoma. Peripheral TCRbeta sequencing aimed to test whether ivuxolimab altered TCR sequence diversity and caused clonal T-cell expansion. The paper covers the monotherapy dose-escalation part of the phase I ivuxolimab trial, which included N ≈ 50 patients.

Patients with autoimmune disease history or receiving systemic immunosuppression were excluded from the trial. Peripheral blood for TCR sequencing was drawn from every dose cohort at baseline, at cycle 4 day 1 and at cycle 7 day 1. The samples were drawn from a first-in-human, open-label, multicenter phase I dose-escalation trial of ivuxolimab. Adults with locally advanced or metastatic melanoma, renal cell carcinoma, hepatocellular carcinoma or head and neck squamous cell carcinoma were enrolled in the trial. Before TCR sequencing, CD4+ and CD8+ T cells were separately sorted from peripheral blood. A word on this clone: No antigen is known for it. Base qualities were left out, and no much larger clone turns up one base away.

The CDR1 and CDR2 encoded by the germline V gene are SNHLY and FYNNEI. The V end loses 0 bases and the J end loses 2 bases, and a stretch of 23 bases separates them. The CDR3 holds 20 amino acids from the cysteine to the phenylalanine. This entry keeps only the CDR3 DNA: 60 bases, framed from base 1. To sequence the TCRbeta CDR3 region, genomic DNA was isolated from the sorted cells. TCRbeta CDR3 regions were sequenced using the immunoSEQ Assay. TCRdb obtained this table from immuneACCESS and retained in-frame rearrangements with V and J assigned. These tables miss some clones; where compared with another copy, unresolved V genes account for less than half of the shortfall, and the remainder is unexplained. This sample gives more than 50,000 clones in total; approximately 84% of them show up just once. The ten largest make up more than 9.5% of the sample. Overall results and qualifications from the work: Low levels of normalized T-cell clonal expansion were also seen in some patients who did not respond. After ivuxolimab, expanded clones were on average more numerous among CD8+ T cells than among CD4+ T cells. Clonal expansion of both CD4+ and CD8+ blood T cells was observed from baseline to week 6 at doses 0.1 to 3.0 mg/kg. Which antigens the clonally expanded peripheral T cells were specific for was not determined. In the 0.1-3.0 mg/kg groups, partial responders were among the patients with the lowest normalized peripheral clonal expansion, particularly in CD8+ T cells.

Recombination joined TRBV2 with TRBJ2-1, with the D gene tentatively TRBD1 or TRBD2, based on 7 matching bases in each. The sample consisted of CD4+ or CD8+ T cells sorted from blood, taken in a trial of the OX40 agonist ivuxolimab. This sequence was found in an adult with an advanced solid tumor such as melanoma, head and neck, liver or kidney cancer. The DNA is as follows: TGTGCCAGCAGTGAAGCGCTCAGGGGGGGGCATCCTAAAGCCTACAATGAGCAGTTCTTC. It encodes CASSEALRGGHPKAYNEQFF. Here the CDR3 is joined to the reference TRBV2 and TRBJ2-1 genes, and the full variable domain is: EPEVTQTPSHQVTQMGQEVILRCVPISNHLYFYWYRQILGQKVEFLVSFYNNEISEKSEIFDDQFSVERPDGSNFTLKIRSTKLEDSAMYFCASSEALRGGHPKAYNEQFFGPGTRLTVL.